Below, 4 T cell receptor beta chains from the same sample are listed, as sequenced in a study of cytomegalovirus exposure and HLA in healthy donors (dated by TCRdb to 2015 to 2018). Library preparation employed the immunoSEQ multiplex PCR assay. The table comes from immuneACCESS by way of TCRdb, which keeps in-frame sequences with V and J called. Part of the clones is missing from these tables; in studies checked, under half for an unresolved V gene and the rest for unknown reasons. The table for this sample lists 95,000 to 150,000 clones; around 90% of them were counted only once. The ten top clones hold 1.5% to 2% of the sample. Sequenced input: PBMCs. These receptors were collected from a woman between 18 and 30 years old in good health and CMV-seronegative.

The rearrangement links TRBV19 to TRBJ1-4; D is possibly TRBD1 (6 bases). V lost 4 bases to trimming and J lost 4 bases, with 13 bases between them. This CDR3 is built from 15 residues. From germline, CDR1 is LNHDA and CDR2 SQIVND (reference sequence). DNA of the CDR3: TGTGCCAGTAGTAGGGGGCCCGATTTTAATGAAAAACTGTTTTTT. It specifies CASSRGPDFNEKLFF.

This chain links TRBV4-1 with TRBJ2-7; 7 nucleotides align to TRBD2. The CDR3 contains 15 residues. Looked up from germline, CDR1 is MGHRA and CDR2 is YSYEKL. The V segment lost 4 bases and the J segment 1 base; nucleotides outside the gene matches: 7. The DNA of the CDR3 is TGCGCCAGCAGCCCCACCGGGACTACATCCTACGAGCAGTACTTC. As protein: CASSPTGTTSYEQYF.

The rearrangement links TRBV7-2 to TRBJ2-5; D is undetermined. Trimming removed 5 bases at V and 4 bases at J, with 26 bases between. This CDR3 contains 18 residues. CDR1 is SGHTA, CDR2 FQGNSA, per germline. CDR3 amino acids: CASSRRGVLKVGAETQYF. CDR3 coding DNA: TGTGCCAGCAGCCGACGCGGCGTCCTGAAGGTTGGTGCAGAGACCCAGTACTTC.

V is TRBV10-3 and J is TRBJ2-5, with 11 nucleotides matching TRBD1. Per the germline V gene, CDR1 is ENHRY and CDR2 is SYGVKD. Trimming cost V 4 bases and J 5 bases; bases outside gene matches: 3. The CDR3 consists of 14 residues. The CDR3, as DNA: TGTGCCATCAGTGGGGACAGGGGGTCCGAGACCCAGTACTTC. Translating it yields CAISGDRGSETQYF.